This is a list of T cell receptor beta chains from one sample in a study of T cell clonotyping in hematopoietic cell transplantation. Libraries were prepared by immunoSEQ multiplex PCR; TCRdb keeps only in-frame clonotypes and omits some of them. Of approximately 42,000 clones in the sample, around 96% are singletons; the top ten hold nearly 0.95%. The specimen sequenced was peripheral blood mononuclear cells. The receptors here all came from a man aged 30-40 years in good health. Some clones in this sample may be carry-over from other donors' samples. CDR3s include the opening cysteine and the closing phenylalanine or tryptophan. D genes are given only for firm matches. Only part of the rows carry a size: once, few, many, or a class if the clone is expanded.

CDR3nt: TGCGCCACTACGAGCGGGTGGAACACCGGGGAGCTGTTTTTT
CDR3aa: CATTSGWNTGELFF
d_gene: NA
v_gene: TRBV5-1
j_gene: TRBJ2-2
abundance: NA

CDR3nt: TGTGCCAGCAGCTTATATCGTGAAAAACTGTTTTTT
CDR3aa: CASSLYREKLFF
d_gene: NA
v_gene: TRBV7-2
j_gene: TRBJ1-4
abundance: NA

CDR3nt: TGCAGCGCACAGGGTTTCTCTGGAAACACCATATATTTT
CDR3aa: CSAQGFSGNTIYF
d_gene: NA
v_gene: TRBV29-1
j_gene: TRBJ1-3
abundance: NA

CDR3nt: TGTGCCAGCAGCCAAGATGACCGGTACGAGCAGTACTTC
CDR3aa: CASSQDDRYEQYF
d_gene: NA
v_gene: TRBV4-2
j_gene: TRBJ2-7
abundance: NA

CDR3nt: TGTGCCAGCAGCTTAACGCGGGACATGAACACTGAAGCTTTCTTT
CDR3aa: CASSLTRDMNTEAFF
d_gene: NA
v_gene: TRBV7-3
j_gene: TRBJ1-1
abundance: NA

CDR3nt: TGTGCCAGCAGTCAGTCTACTGAAGCTTTCTTT
CDR3aa: CASSQSTEAFF
d_gene: NA
v_gene: TRBV14
j_gene: TRBJ1-1
abundance: once

CDR3nt: TGTGCCAGCAGTGAACCTGCAGGGGCGAGCTCCTACAATGAGCAGTTCTTC
CDR3aa: CASSEPAGASSYNEQFF
d_gene: NA
v_gene: TRBV6-1
j_gene: TRBJ2-1
abundance: NA

CDR3nt: TGTGCCAGCAGCCAAGAAGGGGACAGGGCTAACGAGCAGTACTTC
CDR3aa: CASSQEGDRANEQYF
d_gene: TRBD1
v_gene: TRBV14
j_gene: TRBJ2-7
abundance: NA

CDR3nt: TGTGCCAGTAGTATAGTAAGCAGTTCCTATGGCTACACCTTC
CDR3aa: CASSIVSSSYGYTF
d_gene: NA
v_gene: TRBV19
j_gene: TRBJ1-2
abundance: once

CDR3nt: TGTGCCAGCAGCTTACTAGCGTTTGCCTACGAGCAGTACTTC
CDR3aa: CASSLLAFAYEQYF
d_gene: NA
v_gene: TRBV11-3
j_gene: TRBJ2-7
abundance: NA

CDR3nt: TGTGCCAGCAGGCAGGGCGTCTACAATGAGCAGTTCTTC
CDR3aa: CASRQGVYNEQFF
d_gene: NA
v_gene: TRBV25-1
j_gene: TRBJ2-1
abundance: NA

CDR3nt: TGTGCCAGCAGCTCCTCACAGGGCCTAATCTATGGCTACACCTTC
CDR3aa: CASSSSQGLIYGYTF
d_gene: NA
v_gene: TRBV5-4
j_gene: TRBJ1-2
abundance: NA

CDR3nt: TGTGCCAGCAGTGAAGCGCAAAGGGCTGGAAACACCATATATTTT
CDR3aa: CASSEAQRAGNTIYF
d_gene: NA
v_gene: TRBV2
j_gene: TRBJ1-3
abundance: once

CDR3nt: TGTGCCAGCAGTGAGGGGCCCAGTAGGATCGATCAGCCCCAGCATTTT
CDR3aa: CASSEGPSRIDQPQHF
d_gene: NA
v_gene: TRBV2
j_gene: TRBJ1-5
abundance: NA

CDR3nt: TGCAGCGTGTTCCGGGACGGACTATACGAGCAGTACTTC
CDR3aa: CSVFRDGLYEQYF
d_gene: NA
v_gene: TRBV29-1
j_gene: TRBJ2-7
abundance: NA